The T cell receptor (beta chain) described here comes from a study of blood T cell repertoires in COVID-19. Overall study context: Collection of acute and convalescent COVID-19 samples took place in the United States, Italy and Spain. Nucleic acid was either cDNA or gDNA, and it came from T cells, B-cell-depleted T cells, or PBMCs.

Recovery meant two consecutive negative NP/OP PCR tests, professional clearance, or resolved symptoms. Sequencing was performed with immunoSEQ multiplex PCR; in TCRdb, only in-frame clones are kept and a portion is missing. The table lists some 400,000 clones, 85% to 90% of them singletons. This CDR3 has 11 amino acids. V was pared by 6 bases and J by 0 bases, with 5 bases between. Germline V gene data show CDR1 as DFQATT and CDR2 as SNEGSKA (reference sequence). The source of this sequence is a man between 25 and 39 years old who had recovered from COVID-19. Source material: PBMCs or T cells enriched from blood (not recorded which). The gene calls are TRBV20-1 and TRBJ1-1; no clear D. The CDR3 DNA follows: TGCAGTGCATCAGTGAACACTGAAGCTTTCTTT. Translation gives CSASVNTEAFF.